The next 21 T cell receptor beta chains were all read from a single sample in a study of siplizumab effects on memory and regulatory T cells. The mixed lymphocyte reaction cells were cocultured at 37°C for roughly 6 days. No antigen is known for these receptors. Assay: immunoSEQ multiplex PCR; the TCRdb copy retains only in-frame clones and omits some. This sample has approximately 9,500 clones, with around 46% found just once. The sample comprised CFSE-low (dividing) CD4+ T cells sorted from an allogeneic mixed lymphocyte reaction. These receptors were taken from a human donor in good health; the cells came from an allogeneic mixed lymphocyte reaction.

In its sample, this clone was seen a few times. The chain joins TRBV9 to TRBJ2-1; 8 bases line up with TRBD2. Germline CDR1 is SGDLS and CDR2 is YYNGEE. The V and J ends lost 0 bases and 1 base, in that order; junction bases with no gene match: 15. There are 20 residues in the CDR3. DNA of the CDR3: TGTGCCAGCAGCGTAGAGGGCGGGAGGTCCGCAGTACCATCCTACAATGAGCAGTTCTTC. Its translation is CASSVEGGRSAVPSYNEQFF.

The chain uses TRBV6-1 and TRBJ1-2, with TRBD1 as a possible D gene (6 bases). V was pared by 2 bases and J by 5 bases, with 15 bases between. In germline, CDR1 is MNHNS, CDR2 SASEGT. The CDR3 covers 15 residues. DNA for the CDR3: TGTGCCAGCAGTGAAAGCGGCAGGGGCGCGTATGGCTACACCTTC. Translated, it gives CASSESGRGAYGYTF.

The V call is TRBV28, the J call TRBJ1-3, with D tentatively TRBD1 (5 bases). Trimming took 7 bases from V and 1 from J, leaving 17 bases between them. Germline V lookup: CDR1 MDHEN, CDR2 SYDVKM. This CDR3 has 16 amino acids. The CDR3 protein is CASNPGGGLSGNTIYF. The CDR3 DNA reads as TGTGCCAGCAACCCGGGGGGAGGGCTTTCTGGAAACACCATATATTTT. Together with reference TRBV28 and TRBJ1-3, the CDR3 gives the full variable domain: DVKVTQSSRYLVKRTGEKVFLECVQDMDHENMFWYRQDPGLGLRLIYFSYDVKMKEKGDIPEGYSVSREKKERFSLILESASTNQTSMYLCASNPGGGLSGNTIYFGEGSWLTVV.

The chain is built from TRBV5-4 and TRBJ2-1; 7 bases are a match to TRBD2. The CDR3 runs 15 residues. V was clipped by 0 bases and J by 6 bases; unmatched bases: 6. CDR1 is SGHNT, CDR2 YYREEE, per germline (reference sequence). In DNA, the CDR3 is TGTGCCAGCAGCTTGGACCTAGCGGCAGTCAATGAGCAGTTCTTC. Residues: CASSLDLAAVNEQFF.

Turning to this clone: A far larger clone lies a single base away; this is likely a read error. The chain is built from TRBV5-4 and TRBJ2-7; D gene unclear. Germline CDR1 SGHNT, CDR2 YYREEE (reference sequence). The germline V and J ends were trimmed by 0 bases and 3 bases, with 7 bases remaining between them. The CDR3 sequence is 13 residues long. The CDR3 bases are TGTGCCAGCAGCTTGGCGGCGAACTACGAGCAGTACTTC. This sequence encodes CASSLAANYEQYF.

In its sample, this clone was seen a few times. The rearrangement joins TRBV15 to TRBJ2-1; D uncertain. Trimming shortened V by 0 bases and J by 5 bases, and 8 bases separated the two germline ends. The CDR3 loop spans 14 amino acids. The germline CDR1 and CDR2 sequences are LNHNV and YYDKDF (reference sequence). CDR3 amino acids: CATSRDIWDNEQFF. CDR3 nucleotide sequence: TGTGCCACCAGCAGAGATATATGGGACAATGAGCAGTTCTTC.

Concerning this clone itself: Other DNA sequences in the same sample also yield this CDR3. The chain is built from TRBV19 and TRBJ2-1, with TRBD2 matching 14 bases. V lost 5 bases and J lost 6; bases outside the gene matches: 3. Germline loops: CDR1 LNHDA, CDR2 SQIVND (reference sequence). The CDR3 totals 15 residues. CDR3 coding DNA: TGTGCCAGTAGTCGACTAGCGGGAGGGGGCAATGAGCAGTTCTTC. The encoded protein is CASSRLAGGGNEQFF.

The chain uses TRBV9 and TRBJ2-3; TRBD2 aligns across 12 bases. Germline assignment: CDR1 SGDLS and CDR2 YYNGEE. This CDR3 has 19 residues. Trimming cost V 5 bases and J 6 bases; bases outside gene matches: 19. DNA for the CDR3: TGTGCCAGCAGTAGGGATACTAGGGCTAGCGGGAGGGACCGCGATACGCAGTATTTT. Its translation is CASSRDTRASGRDRDTQYF. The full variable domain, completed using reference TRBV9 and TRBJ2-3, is DSGVTQTPKHLITATGQRVTLRCSPRSGDLSVYWYQQSLDQGLQFLIQYYNGEERAKGNILERFSAQQFPDLHSELNLSSLELGDSALYFCASSRDTRASGRDRDTQYFGPGTRLTVL.

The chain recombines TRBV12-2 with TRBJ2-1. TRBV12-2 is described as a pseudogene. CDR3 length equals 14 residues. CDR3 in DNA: TGTGCAAGTCGCAAGCCCCCCCGGCGAAATGAGCAGTTCTTC. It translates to CASRKPPRRNEQFF.

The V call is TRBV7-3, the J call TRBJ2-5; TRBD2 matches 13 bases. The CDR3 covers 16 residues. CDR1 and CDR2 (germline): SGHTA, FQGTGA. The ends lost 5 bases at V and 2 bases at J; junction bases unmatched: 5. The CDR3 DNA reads TGTGCCAGCAGCCTTGGGACTAGCGGGACACAAGAGACCCAGTACTTC. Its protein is CASSLGTSGTQETQYF.

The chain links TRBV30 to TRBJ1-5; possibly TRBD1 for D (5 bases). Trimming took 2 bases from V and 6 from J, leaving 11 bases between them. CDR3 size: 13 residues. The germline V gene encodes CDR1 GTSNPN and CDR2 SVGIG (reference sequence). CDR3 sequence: CAWSLGDTQPQHF. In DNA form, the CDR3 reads TGTGCCTGGAGTTTGGGGGATACTCAGCCCCAGCATTTT.

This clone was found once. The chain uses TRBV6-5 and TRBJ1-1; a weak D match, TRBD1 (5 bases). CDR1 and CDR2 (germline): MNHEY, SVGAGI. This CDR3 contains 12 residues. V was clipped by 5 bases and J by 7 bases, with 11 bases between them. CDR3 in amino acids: CASSRNQGEAFF. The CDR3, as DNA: TGTGCCAGCAGTCGCAATCAGGGTGAAGCTTTCTTT.

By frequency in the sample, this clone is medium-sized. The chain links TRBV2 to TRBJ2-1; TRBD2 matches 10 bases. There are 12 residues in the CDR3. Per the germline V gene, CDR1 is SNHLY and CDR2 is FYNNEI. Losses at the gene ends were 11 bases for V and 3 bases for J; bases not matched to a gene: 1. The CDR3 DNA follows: TGTGCCGGGACTAGCGACTACAATGAGCAGTTCTTC. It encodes CAGTSDYNEQFF.

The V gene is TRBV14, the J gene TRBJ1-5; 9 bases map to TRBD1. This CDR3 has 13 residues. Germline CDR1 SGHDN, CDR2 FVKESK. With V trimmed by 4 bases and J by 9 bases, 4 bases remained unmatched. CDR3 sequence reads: CASSPGTGRPQHF. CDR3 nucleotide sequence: TGTGCCAGCAGCCCCGGGACAGGGAGGCCCCAGCATTTT.

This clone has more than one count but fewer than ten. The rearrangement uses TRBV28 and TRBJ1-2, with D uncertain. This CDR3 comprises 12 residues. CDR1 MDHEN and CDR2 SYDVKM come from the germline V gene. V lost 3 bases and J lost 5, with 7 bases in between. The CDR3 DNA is TGTGCCAGCAGTTTTTATGGGTATGGCTACACCTTC. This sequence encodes CASSFYGYGYTF.

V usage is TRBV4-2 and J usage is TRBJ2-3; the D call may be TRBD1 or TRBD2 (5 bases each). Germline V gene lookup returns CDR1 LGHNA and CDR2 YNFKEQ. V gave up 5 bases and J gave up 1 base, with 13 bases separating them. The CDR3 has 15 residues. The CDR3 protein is CASSFPGRRTDTQYF. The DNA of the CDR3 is TGTGCCAGCAGCTTCCCGGGACGCCGCACAGATACGCAGTATTTT.

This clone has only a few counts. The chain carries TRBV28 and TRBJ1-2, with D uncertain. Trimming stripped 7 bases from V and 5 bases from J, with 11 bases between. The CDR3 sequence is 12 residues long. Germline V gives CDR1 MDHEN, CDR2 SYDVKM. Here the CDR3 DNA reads TGTGCCAGCAACTTGGGAGGGTATGGCTACACCTTC. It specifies CASNLGGYGYTF.

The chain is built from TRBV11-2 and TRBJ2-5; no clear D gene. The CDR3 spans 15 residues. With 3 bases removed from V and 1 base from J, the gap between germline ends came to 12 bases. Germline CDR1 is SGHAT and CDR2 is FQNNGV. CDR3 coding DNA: TGTGCCAGCAGCTTTTTTAGCAGAATCCAAGAGACCCAGTACTTC. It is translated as CASSFFSRIQETQYF.

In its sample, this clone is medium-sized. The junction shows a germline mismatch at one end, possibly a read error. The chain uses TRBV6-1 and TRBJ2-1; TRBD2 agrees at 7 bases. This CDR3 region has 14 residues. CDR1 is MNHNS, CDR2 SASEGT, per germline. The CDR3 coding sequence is TGTGCCAGCAACCCAGCGGGGTCCTTCAATGAGCAGTTCTTC. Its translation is CASNPAGSFNEQFF.

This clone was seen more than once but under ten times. This CDR3 is CASSLARLVGNQPQHF. The CDR3 DNA reads TGTGCCAGCAGCTTAGCGCGGTTGGTAGGCAATCAGCCCCAGCATTTT. V gene TRBV7-8 combines with J gene TRBJ1-5; no reliable D call. Germline V gene lookup returns CDR1 SGHVS and CDR2 FQNEAQ. This CDR3 is built from 16 residues. Trimming pared 0 bases from V and 2 bases from J, leaving 11 bases between.

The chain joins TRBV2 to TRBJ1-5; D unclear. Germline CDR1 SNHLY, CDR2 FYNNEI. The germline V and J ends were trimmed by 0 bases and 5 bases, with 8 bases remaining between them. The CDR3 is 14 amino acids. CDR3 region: CASSEARGDQPQHF. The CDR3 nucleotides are TGTGCCAGCAGTGAAGCGCGGGGAGATCAGCCCCAGCATTTT. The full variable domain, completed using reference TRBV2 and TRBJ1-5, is EPEVTQTPSHQVTQMGQEVILRCVPISNHLYFYWYRQILGQKVEFLVSFYNNEISEKSEIFDDQFSVERPDGSNFTLKIRSTKLEDSAMYFCASSEARGDQPQHFGDGTRLSIL.